This T cell receptor (beta chain) was retrieved from a study of neurological immune-mediated disorders. Study conclusions and caveats: It was HTLV-1-associated myelopathy that showed the most TCR clonal expansion, while multiple sclerosis showed the least, falling below healthy controls.

From 15-18 subjects, every sequencing run obtained over 190 million TCR-beta sequences. TCRdb re-derived calls from the 5' RACE reads in MiXCR, one entry per CDR3 protein. This table holds 55,000 to 70,000 distinct CDR3 sequences, around a tenth found once. The sample's time point: longitudinal time-point 1 (baseline). Ten or more counts support this clonotype. Its antigen is not identified. V lost 5 bases to trimming and J lost 3 bases, with 10 bases between them. Germline V gene sequence: CDR1 SNHLY, CDR2 FYNNEI. The CDR3 is made up of 13 amino acids. This receptor was identified in a male donor with HTLV-1-associated myelopathy (HAM/TSP). The sequenced sample was PBMCs. The chain combines TRBV2 with TRBJ2-5; the D gene is possibly TRBD2 (6 bases). The CDR3 region has the DNA TGTGCCAGCAGTCGGCAGCGGGAAGAGACCCAGTACTTC. Translation: CASSRQREETQYF.